This TCR beta chain was recorded in a study of blood T cell repertoires in COVID-19. This CDR3 is built from 12 residues. V was shortened by 1 base and J by 8 bases, with 9 bases between the two germline ends. Germline values: CDR1 GTSNPN, CDR2 SVGIG (reference sequence). Participants spanned ages roughly 18 to 95 years and resided in over 20 US areas. Assignments of participants to cohorts depended upon their own reported clinical history. Individuals in the exposed group had encountered a COVID-19 case within 2 weeks preceding study entry. TCRdb's copy holds only in-frame clones and misses some; the assay was immunoSEQ multiplex PCR. The sample holds approximately 300,000 clones, 85% seen once.

This clonotype was obtained from a woman in her twenties or thirties who had been exposed to COVID-19. The sample was PBMCs or T cells enriched from blood (not recorded which). The chain couples TRBV30 to TRBJ2-1; D might be TRBD1 (6 bases). The CDR3 DNA reads TGTGCCTGGAGTGAAACAGGGTATGAGCAGTTCTTC. It codes for CAWSETGYEQFF.